The TCR beta chain under discussion was sequenced for a study of beta chain features in type 1 diabetes. Whole-study findings and limits: It was among patients, rather than healthy donors, that naive, central memory and Treg TCRB repertoires appeared more similar. In every one of the four CD4+ subsets, TCRB CDR3s were moderately but significantly shorter in Type 1 diabetes patients. Cells carrying high TCR expression could end up over-represented when cDNA is sequenced.

There are a few counts of this clone. Its antigen is undetermined. Via the markers CD45RO/CCR7/CD25/CD127/CD95/CD27, stem cell-like memory, regulatory, central memory and naive CD4+ cells were sorted. CDR1 is SNHLY and CDR2 is FYNNEI in the germline V gene. This CDR3 is built from 13 residues. After removal of 8 bases from V and 5 bases from J, the junction contained 4 bases not matched to a gene. The isolated RNA, all of it, was reverse transcribed, so expressed TCRB transcripts were what got sequenced. Naive, central memory and regulatory T cell samples averaged roughly 3.7 million reads. Assay: immunoSEQ multiplex PCR; the TCRdb copy retains only in-frame clones and omits some. The sample has under 200,000 clones, 10% seen once.

This receptor was taken from a man aged 25 to 45 with type 1 diabetes. Source material: central memory CD4+ T cells from blood. The V and J genes are TRBV2 and TRBJ2-7, with 12 bases identical to TRBD2. The CDR3: CASASGRADEQYF. In DNA form, the CDR3 reads TGTGCCAGCGCTAGCGGGAGGGCCGACGAGCAGTACTTC.